The 10 T cell receptor beta chains in this list originate from one sample, sequenced in a study of early T cells in non-severe SARS-CoV-2 infection. TCRdb reprocessed the 5' RACE reads with MiXCR, giving one entry per CDR3 protein. The sample shows roughly 30,000 distinct CDR3 sequences, more than 3.5% of them seen only once. Sequenced: whole blood. All receptors come from an adult who was a healthcare worker with PCR-confirmed SARS-CoV-2 infection or an uninfected control (not recorded which).

The chain carries TRBV24-1 and TRBJ2-1; D is possibly TRBD1 (6 bases). The CDR3 totals 14 residues. Germline V lookup: CDR1 KGHDR, CDR2 SFDVKD. V lost 5 bases, J lost 0 bases, and 7 bases lay in between. CDR3 region: CATSADSSYNEQFF. CDR3 coding DNA: TGTGCCACCAGTGCGGACAGCTCCTACAATGAGCAGTTCTTC.

The J gene is TRBJ2-7, the V gene TRBV5-1; TRBD1 agrees at 10 bases. The CDR3 sequence is 17 residues long. Germline V gene lookup returns CDR1 SGHRS and CDR2 YFSETQ. J gave up 1 base and V 4 bases, and 11 bases lay outside the gene matches. CDR3 in DNA: TGCGCCAGCAGCACCAGTCCGCCGGGACAGGGGTCCTACGAGCAGTACTTC. Translation: CASSTSPPGQGSYEQYF.

This clonotype was seen a few times. This chain uses TRBV11-2 with TRBJ2-5; D uncertain. This CDR3 is 14 amino acids long. Germline V gene sequence: CDR1 SGHAT, CDR2 FQNNGV. Trimming cost V 1 base and J 2 bases, with 8 bases left between them. The CDR3 DNA is TGTGCCAGCAGCTTAGCCCCCAGGCAAGAGACCCAGTACTTC. Its protein product is CASSLAPRQETQYF.

In its sample, this clonotype was seen many times. This chain connects TRBV20-1 to TRBJ2-7, with 8 bases that match TRBD1. J lost 4 bases, V lost 0 bases, and 8 bases had no gene match. The CDR3 spans 15 residues. Per the germline V gene, CDR1 is DFQATT and CDR2 is SNEGSKA (reference sequence). The CDR3 DNA is TGCAGTGCTAGAGATATAGGACAGGGATTATACGAGCAGTACTTC. Its protein is CSARDIGQGLYEQYF.

The chain carries TRBV6-2 or TRBV6-3 and TRBJ2-1; possibly TRBD1 for D (5 bases). The CDR3 sequence is 15 residues long. Germline V CDR1 and CDR2: MNHEY, SVGEGT. Between the trimmed V and J ends, which lost 9 bases and 0 bases, there was a span of 15 bases. The CDR3 DNA reads TGTGCCAGACACGGACGACAGAGCTCCTACAATGAGCAGTTCTTC. Translation gives CARHGRQSSYNEQFF.

This clonotype is medium-sized. The gene calls are TRBV15 and TRBJ1-1, with D perhaps TRBD1 (5 bases). V was cut by 6 bases and J by 13 bases, with 24 bases left in between. The CDR3 contains 14 residues. Germline V gene sequence: CDR1 LNHNV, CDR2 YYDKDF (reference sequence). CDR3 DNA: TGTGCCACCAGGATGGGCGGGGACCCCTTCGGTCATTTCTTT. Protein: CATRMGGDPFGHFF.

This clonotype has at least ten counts. The chain is built from TRBV10-3 and TRBJ1-2; D gene unclear. Germline assignment: CDR1 ENHRY and CDR2 SYGVKD. Trimming cost V 6 bases and J 6 bases, with 14 bases left between them. This CDR3 has 13 amino acids. The CDR3 DNA reads TGTGCCATCAGAAGTACCGCCTTACATGGCTACACCTTC. Translated, it gives CAIRSTALHGYTF.

This clonotype was seen ten or more times. V is TRBV6-4 and J is TRBJ2-2; 11 bases fit TRBD1. Unmatched junction bases numbered 7, after V lost 9 bases and J lost 4 bases. The CDR3 has 15 amino acids. Germline V lookup: CDR1 MRHNA, CDR2 SNTAGT. This CDR3 is CASSSGTGGTGELFF. The CDR3 DNA follows: TGTGCCAGTTCCTCCGGGACAGGGGGCACCGGGGAGCTGTTTTTT.

This clonotype was recorded a few times. The CDR3: CASSSDPSSGGAYEQFF. The DNA for the CDR3 is TGTGCCAGCAGCTCCGACCCCAGCAGCGGGGGGGCTTATGAGCAGTTCTTC. The rearrangement joins TRBV11-3 to TRBJ2-1, with 10 nucleotides matching TRBD2. The CDR3 spans 17 residues. The trim removed 4 bases at V and 8 bases at J, leaving 14 bases unmatched. Germline CDR1 SGHNT, CDR2 YENEEA.

At least ten counts were recorded for this clonotype. This chain connects TRBV7-6 to TRBJ2-3; 14 positions agree with TRBD2. Germline CDR1 reads SGHVS; CDR2 reads FNYEAQ. V shed 5 bases and J 4 bases; nucleotides not matched to a gene: 2. The CDR3 covers 15 residues. The CDR3 region is CASSRGLAGADTQYF. CDR3 DNA: TGTGCCAGCAGCAGGGGACTAGCGGGGGCAGATACGCAGTATTTT.